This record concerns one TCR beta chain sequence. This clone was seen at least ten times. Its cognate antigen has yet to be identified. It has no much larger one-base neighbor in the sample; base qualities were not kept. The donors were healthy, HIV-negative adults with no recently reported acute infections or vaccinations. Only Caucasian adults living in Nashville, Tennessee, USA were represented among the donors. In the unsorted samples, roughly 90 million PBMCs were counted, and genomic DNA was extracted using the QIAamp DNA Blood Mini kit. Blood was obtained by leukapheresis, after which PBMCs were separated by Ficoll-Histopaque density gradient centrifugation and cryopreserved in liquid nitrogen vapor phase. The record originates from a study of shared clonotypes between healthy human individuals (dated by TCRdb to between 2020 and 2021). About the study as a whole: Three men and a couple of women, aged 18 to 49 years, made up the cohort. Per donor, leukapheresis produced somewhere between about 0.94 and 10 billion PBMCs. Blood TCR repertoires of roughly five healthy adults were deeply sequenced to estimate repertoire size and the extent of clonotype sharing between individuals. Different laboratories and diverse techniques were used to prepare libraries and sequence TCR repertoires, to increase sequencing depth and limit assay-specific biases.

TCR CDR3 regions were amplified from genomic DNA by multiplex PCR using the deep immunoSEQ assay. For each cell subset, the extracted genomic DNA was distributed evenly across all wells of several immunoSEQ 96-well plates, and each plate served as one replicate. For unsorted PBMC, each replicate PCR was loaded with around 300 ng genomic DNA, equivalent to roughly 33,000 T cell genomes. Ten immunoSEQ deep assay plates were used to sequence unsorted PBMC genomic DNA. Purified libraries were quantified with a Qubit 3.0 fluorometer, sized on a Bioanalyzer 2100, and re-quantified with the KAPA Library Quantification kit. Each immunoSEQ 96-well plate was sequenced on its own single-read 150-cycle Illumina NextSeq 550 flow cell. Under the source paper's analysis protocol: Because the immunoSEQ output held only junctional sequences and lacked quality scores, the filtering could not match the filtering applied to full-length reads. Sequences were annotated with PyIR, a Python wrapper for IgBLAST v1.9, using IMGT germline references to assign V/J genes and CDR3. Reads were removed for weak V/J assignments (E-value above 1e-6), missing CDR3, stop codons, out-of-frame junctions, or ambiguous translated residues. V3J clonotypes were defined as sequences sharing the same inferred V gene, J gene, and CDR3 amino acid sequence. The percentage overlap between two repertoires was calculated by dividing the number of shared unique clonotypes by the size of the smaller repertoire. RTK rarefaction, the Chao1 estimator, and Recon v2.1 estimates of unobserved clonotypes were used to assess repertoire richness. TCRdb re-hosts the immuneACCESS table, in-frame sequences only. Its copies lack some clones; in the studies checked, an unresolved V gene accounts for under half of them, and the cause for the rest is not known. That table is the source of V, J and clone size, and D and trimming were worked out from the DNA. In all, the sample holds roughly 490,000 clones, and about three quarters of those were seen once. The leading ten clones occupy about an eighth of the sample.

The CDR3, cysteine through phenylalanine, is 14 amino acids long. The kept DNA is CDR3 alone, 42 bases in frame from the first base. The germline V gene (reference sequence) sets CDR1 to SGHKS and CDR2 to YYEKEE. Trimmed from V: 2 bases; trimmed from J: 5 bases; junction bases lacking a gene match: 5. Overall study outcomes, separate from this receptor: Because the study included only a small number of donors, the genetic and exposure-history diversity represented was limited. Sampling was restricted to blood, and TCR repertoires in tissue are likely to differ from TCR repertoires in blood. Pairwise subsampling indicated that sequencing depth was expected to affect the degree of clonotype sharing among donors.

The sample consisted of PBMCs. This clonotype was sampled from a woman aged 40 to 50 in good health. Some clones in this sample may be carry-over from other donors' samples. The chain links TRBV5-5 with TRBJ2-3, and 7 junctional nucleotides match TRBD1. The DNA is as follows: TGTGCCAGCAGCTTCCGGGACAGACTAGATACGCAGTATTTT. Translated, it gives CASSFRDRLDTQYF.